The 9 T cell receptor beta chains in this list originate from one sample, sequenced in a study of blood T cell repertoires in COVID-19. Data came from immunoSEQ multiplex PCR; TCRdb stores just in-frame clones and leaves some out. The sample shows 140,000 to 150,000 clones, about nine tenths of them seen only once. Source material: peripheral blood. These TCRs come from a man aged 45-65 years who had recovered from COVID-19.

The rearrangement uses TRBV19 and TRBJ2-2; the D is unclear. This CDR3 contains 13 residues. Germline loops: CDR1 LNHDA, CDR2 SQIVND (reference sequence). With 9 bases removed from V and 3 bases from J, the gap between germline ends came to 11 bases. The CDR3 DNA reads as TGTGCCAGCAGACATTCATACACCGGGGAGCTGTTTTTT. Protein: CASRHSYTGELFF.

The J gene is TRBJ1-2, the V gene TRBV11-3; D uncertain. Germline V gene data show CDR1 as SGHNT and CDR2 as YENEEA. This CDR3 contains 15 residues. V dropped 2 bases and J dropped 1 base, with 11 bases sitting between them. Here the CDR3 reads CASSLPAGINYGYTF. Written as DNA, the CDR3 is TGTGCCAGCAGCTTACCCGCCGGGATTAACTATGGCTACACCTTC.

This CDR3 reads CASTHAGQPNEKLFF. The CDR3 bases are TGTGCCAGCACCCATGCGGGCCAGCCTAATGAAAAACTGTTTTTT. This sequence joins TRBV2 and TRBJ1-4, with D unclear. The germline CDR1 and CDR2 sequences are SNHLY and FYNNEI. This CDR3 region has 15 residues. The ends were cut back, 7 bases at V and 3 bases at J, with 15 bases in the middle.

The chain uses TRBV15 and TRBJ1-5, with 7 bases that match TRBD1. Germline values: CDR1 LNHNV, CDR2 YYDKDF (reference sequence). Losses at the gene ends were 0 bases for V and 6 bases for J; bases not matched to a gene: 5. The CDR3 is 15 amino acids. DNA of the CDR3: TGTGCCACCAGCAGAGATTTGGCAGGGGGTCAGCCCCAGCATTTT. Translating gives CATSRDLAGGQPQHF. The full variable domain, rest sourced from reference TRBV15 and TRBJ1-5, is DAMVIQNPRYQVTQFGKPVTLSCSQTLNHNVMYWYQQKSSQAPKLLFHYYDKDFNNEADTPDNFQSRRPNTSFCFLDIRSPGLGDTAMYLCATSRDLAGGQPQHFGDGTRLSIL.

The V and J genes are TRBV6-5 and TRBJ1-1; D gene uncertain. The CDR3 covers 13 residues. The V and J ends lost 6 bases and 0 bases respectively, with 8 bases between them. Germline loops: CDR1 MNHEY, CDR2 SVGAGI. The CDR3 loop reads CASSLDMNTEAFF. The DNA for the CDR3 is TGTGCCAGCAGCCTCGACATGAACACTGAAGCTTTCTTT.

V usage is TRBV29-1 and J usage is TRBJ1-5; no firm D call. Germline CDR1 is SQVTM and CDR2 is ANQGSEA. CDR3 size: 13 residues. The V end lost 3 bases, the J end lost 9 bases, and 15 bases lay between the germline ends. The CDR3 reads CSVEDGLEGPQHF. The CDR3 region has the DNA TGCAGCGTTGAGGACGGACTAGAGGGGCCCCAGCATTTT.

The rearrangement uses TRBV5-8 and TRBJ2-1; D is unresolved. Germline CDR1 and CDR2: SGHTS and YDEGEE. The CDR3 consists of 17 residues. V was shortened by 0 bases and J by 0 bases, with 13 bases between the two germline ends. The chain's CDR3 is CASSLVLGGSSYNEQFF. CDR3 in DNA: TGTGCCAGCAGCTTGGTTCTTGGCGGCAGCTCCTACAATGAGCAGTTCTTC.

V and J are TRBV4-3 and TRBJ2-6; D may be TRBD2 (5 bases). This CDR3 spans 16 amino acids. Germline CDR1 and CDR2: LGHNA and YSLEER. Trimming left V 1 base short and J 4 bases short, with 11 bases between. This CDR3 is CASSQVGGAGANVLTF. Here the CDR3 DNA reads TGCGCCAGCAGCCAAGTTGGAGGAGCAGGGGCCAACGTCCTGACTTTC.

This clone showed up just once. The V call is TRBV7-2, the J call TRBJ2-1, with D possibly TRBD1 on 6 matching bases. The V end lost 1 base, the J end lost 5 bases, and 12 bases lay between the germline ends. The CDR3 has 15 residues. CDR1 is SGHTA, CDR2 FQGNSA, per germline. CDR3 in DNA: TGTGCCAGCAGCTTAGAACAGGGTAGCCACAATGAGCAGTTCTTC. Amino acid sequence: CASSLEQGSHNEQFF.